The next 31 T cell receptor beta chains were all read from a single sample in a study of tumor-infiltrating lymphocytes in localized non-small cell lung cancer. TCRdb keeps only in-frame clones here, not all; method: immunoSEQ multiplex PCR. The sample carries roughly 24,000 clones, roughly three fifths recorded once. Input material: lung tumor tissue. These receptors were collected from a human donor with non-small cell lung cancer.

There are a few counts of this clone. A junction end diverges from the germline sequence, so it may reflect a read error. V is TRBV7-8 and J is TRBJ2-1; 7 nucleotides line up with TRBD2. The V gene's germline CDR1 is SGHVS and CDR2 FQNEAQ. This CDR3 comprises 12 residues. The CDR3, as DNA: TGTGCCAGCAGCGTCTATGGGGGGGGAACGATCTTC. Translation gives CASSVYGGGTIF.

The chain's CDR3 is CASSLLAEAFF. CDR3 nucleotides: TGTGCCAGCAGTCTATTGGCTGAAGCTTTCTTT. V is TRBV21-1 and J is TRBJ1-1. TRBV21-1 is a known pseudogene. The CDR3 runs to 11 residues.

This clone is a singleton in its sample. The rearrangement links TRBV5-6 to TRBJ2-2; D is possibly TRBD1 (6 bases). Deletions cut 1 base from V and 5 bases from J, with 9 bases between. CDR1 SGHDT and CDR2 YYEEEE come from the germline V gene. CDR3 length equals 14 residues. For the CDR3, the DNA is TGTGCCAGCAGCTTGACAGGGTTAACCGGGGAGCTGTTTTTT. As protein: CASSLTGLTGELFF.

This chain uses TRBV2 with TRBJ2-2; 7 bases match TRBD1. Trimming at V came to 6 bases and at J to 4 bases, leaving 2 bases not matched to a gene. The CDR3 sequence is 13 residues long. In germline, CDR1 is SNHLY, CDR2 FYNNEI. Written as DNA, the CDR3 is TGTGCCAGCAGAGGGGGCGGCACCGGGGAGCTGTTTTTT. Amino acids: CASRGGGTGELFF. The variable domain in full, with the rest retrieved from reference TRBV2 and TRBJ2-2, is EPEVTQTPSHQVTQMGQEVILRCVPISNHLYFYWYRQILGQKVEFLVSFYNNEISEKSEIFDDQFSVERPDGSNFTLKIRSTKLEDSAMYFCASRGGGTGELFFGEGSRLTVL.

The V call is TRBV5-1, the J call TRBJ2-2; maybe TRBD2 (6 bases). In germline, CDR1 is SGHRS, CDR2 YFSETQ. This CDR3 region has 16 residues. V was pared by 7 bases and J by 4 bases, with 20 bases between. CDR3 coding DNA: TGCGCCAGCTCAAAGGTTGGTGGGGAGGCCACCGGGGAGCTGTTTTTT. As protein: CASSKVGGEATGELFF.

The J gene is TRBJ2-7, the V gene TRBV13; the D gene is possibly TRBD2 (5 bases). Germline-derived CDR1 and CDR2 are PRHDT and FYEKMQ (reference sequence). Trimming left V 2 bases short and J 4 bases short, with 12 bases between. The CDR3 totals 14 residues. The CDR3 sequence: CASSLFGDEYEQYF. CDR3 DNA: TGTGCCAGCAGCTTATTCGGGGATGAATACGAGCAGTACTTC.

This chain joins TRBV28 and TRBJ1-1; 10 nucleotides align to TRBD1. This CDR3 is 16 amino acids long. The V and J ends lost 3 bases and 4 bases, in that order; junction bases with no gene match: 8. Per germline, CDR1 MDHEN and CDR2 SYDVKM. The CDR3 coding sequence is TGTGCCAGCAGTTTCGACAGGGGGCAGGGGGGCACTGAAGCTTTCTTT. This encodes CASSFDRGQGGTEAFF.

The chain employs TRBV9 and TRBJ2-5; D perhaps matches TRBD1 (5 bases). This CDR3 region has 13 residues. Trimming stripped 6 bases from V and 3 bases from J, with 12 bases between. Germline assignment: CDR1 SGDLS and CDR2 YYNGEE. The CDR3: CASNASTEETQYF. Here the CDR3 DNA reads TGTGCCAGCAACGCCTCGACAGAAGAGACCCAGTACTTC.

The gene calls are TRBV29-1 and TRBJ2-5; D is unclear. This CDR3 is built from 10 residues. Between the trimmed V and J ends, which lost 3 bases and 5 bases, there was a span of 4 bases. Germline V lookup: CDR1 SQVTM, CDR2 ANQGSEA. Here the CDR3 reads CSVEVETQYF. CDR3 bases: TGCAGCGTTGAGGTGGAGACCCAGTACTTC.

This clone was observed a handful of times. The CDR3 protein is CASSSAESGNTIYF. CDR3 nucleotides: TGTGCCAGCAGCTCAGCGGAGTCTGGAAACACCATATATTTT. This chain uses TRBV11-3 with TRBJ1-3; D not certain. With 4 bases removed from V and 1 base from J, the gap between germline ends came to 8 bases. The germline gives CDR1 SGHNT, CDR2 YENEEA. The CDR3 has 14 amino acids. Full variable domain (remainder filled in from reference TRBV11-3 and TRBJ1-3): EAGVVQSPRYKIIEKKQPVAFWCNPISGHNTLYWYLQNLGQGPELLIRYENEEAVDDSQLPKDRFSAERLKGVDSTLKIQPAELGDSAVYLCASSSAESGNTIYFGEGSWLTVV.

This chain joins TRBV6-6 and TRBJ2-7; 7 bases match TRBD2. CDR1 and CDR2 (germline): MNHNY, SVGAGI (reference sequence). The CDR3 has 13 amino acids. J lost 3 bases, V lost 5 bases, and 4 bases had no gene match. The CDR3 is CASSGGTIYEQYF. For the CDR3, the DNA is TGTGCCAGCAGTGGCGGGACTATCTACGAGCAGTACTTC.

The rearrangement uses TRBV2 and TRBJ1-1; 10 bases are a match to TRBD1. This CDR3 has 14 amino acids. Germline V gene sequence: CDR1 SNHLY, CDR2 FYNNEI. Trimming removed 6 bases from V and 5 bases from J; junction bases left unmatched: 6. The CDR3 sequence: CASRGQGYGTEAFF. CDR3 DNA: TGTGCCAGCAGGGGACAGGGGTATGGGACTGAAGCTTTCTTT.

The chain uses TRBV6-5 and TRBJ2-1; TRBD2 agrees at 8 bases. Germline V lookup: CDR1 MNHEY, CDR2 SVGAGI. The CDR3 sequence is 15 residues long. V shed 6 bases, J shed 0 bases, and the junction held 4 bases outside the gene matches. The DNA for the CDR3 is TGTGCCAGCAGCCTGACTAGCGCCTCCTACAATGAGCAGTTCTTC. Protein: CASSLTSASYNEQFF.

The chain recombines TRBV5-1 with TRBJ2-3; 10 bases align to TRBD2. The CDR3 totals 14 residues. In germline, CDR1 is SGHRS, CDR2 YFSETQ. Trimming cost V 7 bases and J 4 bases; bases outside gene matches: 6. The DNA of the CDR3 is TGCGCCAGCGGGAGTCTAGCGGGAGCAGATACGCAGTATTTT. As protein: CASGSLAGADTQYF.

The rearrangement uses TRBV15 and TRBJ1-4, with 8 bases aligning to TRBD1. The CDR3 covers 15 residues. The germline V gene encodes CDR1 LNHNV and CDR2 YYDKDF (reference sequence). V lost 4 bases and J lost 8; bases outside the gene matches: 9. Here the CDR3 DNA reads TGTGCCACCAGCAACACCGGGACAGGTGCCGAAAAACTGTTTTTT. It is translated as CATSNTGTGAEKLFF.

The J gene is TRBJ1-1, the V gene TRBV6-5; TRBD1 might be the D (5 bases). Germline lookup yields CDR1 MNHEY and CDR2 SVGAGI. V was clipped by 7 bases and J by 0 bases, with 12 bases between them. The CDR3 contains 14 residues. This chain's CDR3 is CASKWGLLNTEAFF. CDR3 nucleotides: TGTGCCAGCAAGTGGGGCTTATTGAACACTGAAGCTTTCTTT.

In its sample, this clone is medium-sized. The V call is TRBV4-1, the J call TRBJ1-2; a weak D match, TRBD1 (5 bases). Germline V lookup: CDR1 MGHRA, CDR2 YSYEKL. The germline V and J ends were trimmed by 3 bases and 2 bases, with 10 bases remaining between them. The CDR3 consists of 14 residues. Here the CDR3 DNA reads TGCGCCAGCAGCCATGAGGGACGGAACTATGGCTACACCTTC. Translation gives CASSHEGRNYGYTF.

The V call is TRBV5-6, the J call TRBJ2-1; D unresolved. The CDR3 covers 12 residues. Trimming removed 0 bases at V and 8 bases at J, with 6 bases between. Germline V gene data show CDR1 as SGHDT and CDR2 as YYEEEE. The CDR3 region is CASSLARDEQFF. In DNA form, the CDR3 reads TGTGCCAGCAGCTTGGCACGCGATGAGCAGTTCTTC.

This rearrangement joins TRBV2 to TRBJ2-1; D is perhaps TRBD2 (5 bases). The CDR3 extends over 14 amino acids. V gave up 2 bases and J gave up 0 bases, with 5 bases separating them. Germline CDR1 and CDR2: SNHLY and FYNNEI. DNA for the CDR3: TGTGCCAGCAGTGAACGGGGCTCCTACAATGAGCAGTTCTTC. It is translated as CASSERGSYNEQFF. The full variable domain, with the rest looked up from reference TRBV2 and TRBJ2-1, is EPEVTQTPSHQVTQMGQEVILRCVPISNHLYFYWYRQILGQKVEFLVSFYNNEISEKSEIFDDQFSVERPDGSNFTLKIRSTKLEDSAMYFCASSERGSYNEQFFGPGTRLTVL.

This clone has a handful of counts. The V call is TRBV18, the J call TRBJ1-1; D unclear. The length of the CDR3 is 14 residues. The germline V gene has CDR1 KGHSH and CDR2 LQKENI. The V end was cut by 3 bases, the J end by 8 bases, with 16 bases between. The CDR3: CASSPRRWGYEAFF. The CDR3 DNA reads TGTGCCAGCTCACCTAGAAGATGGGGATACGAAGCTTTCTTT.

This clone is labeled medium-sized. The V gene is TRBV6-5, the J gene TRBJ1-1; a weak D match, TRBD1 (6 bases). Trimming pared 5 bases from V and 4 bases from J, leaving 11 bases between. The CDR3 runs 13 residues. Germline CDR1 reads MNHEY; CDR2 reads SVGAGI. CDR3 nucleotides: TGTGCCAGCAGTCCACAGGGTGCCACTGAAGCTTTCTTT. Its translation: CASSPQGATEAFF.

The rearrangement uses TRBV5-6 and TRBJ2-3; D is undetermined. The CDR3 consists of 11 residues. V lost 0 bases and J 6 bases, leaving 2 bases between the germline ends. The V gene's germline CDR1 is SGHDT and CDR2 YYEEEE. The CDR3 spells CASSLADTQYF. The DNA for the CDR3 is TGTGCCAGCAGCTTGGCGGATACGCAGTATTTT.

The gene calls are TRBV6-6 and TRBJ1-5, with D unresolved. The V end was cut by 4 bases, the J end by 9 bases, with 7 bases between. CDR3 length equals 11 residues. CDR1 MNHNY and CDR2 SVGAGI come from the germline V gene (reference sequence). The CDR3 is CASSLAGPQHF. The CDR3 nucleotides are TGTGCCAGCAGTTTAGCGGGGCCCCAGCATTTT.

The V call is TRBV19, the J call TRBJ2-7; D perhaps matches TRBD1 (5 bases). Looked up from germline, CDR1 is LNHDA and CDR2 is SQIVND (reference sequence). The CDR3 consists of 18 residues. Trimming removed 4 bases at V and 6 bases at J, with 28 bases between. In nucleotides, the CDR3 is TGTGCCAGTAGTAGTTCCAGGACACTGAGATGGGTCCTCTCCGAGCAGTACTTC. This codes for CASSSSRTLRWVLSEQYF.

The chain couples TRBV9 to TRBJ2-7; 9 nucleotides line up with TRBD1. The CDR3 runs 14 residues. V shed 4 bases, J shed 3 bases, and the junction held 5 bases outside the gene matches. The germline V gene encodes CDR1 SGDLS and CDR2 YYNGEE. CDR3 region: CASSLDRGNYEQYF. For the CDR3, the DNA is TGTGCCAGCAGCCTGGACAGGGGCAACTACGAGCAGTACTTC. Variable domain in full (rest from reference TRBV9 and TRBJ2-7): DSGVTQTPKHLITATGQRVTLRCSPRSGDLSVYWYQQSLDQGLQFLIQYYNGEERAKGNILERFSAQQFPDLHSELNLSSLELGDSALYFCASSLDRGNYEQYFGPGTRLTVT.

This chain uses TRBV27 with TRBJ2-5, with TRBD1 matching 9 bases. J was trimmed by 4 bases and V by 6 bases; bases with no gene match: 9. The CDR3 extends over 15 amino acids. The V gene's germline CDR1 is MNHEY and CDR2 SMNVEV (reference sequence). This CDR3 reads CASSPWDRVTETQYF. The CDR3 nucleotides read TGTGCCAGCAGCCCCTGGGACAGGGTCACAGAGACCCAGTACTTC.

By its share, this clone is medium-sized (0.01 to 0.1%). Other DNA sequences in this specimen translate into the identical CDR3. The gene calls are TRBV6-1 and TRBJ1-5, with D uncertain. The V end lost 2 bases, the J end lost 6 bases, and 11 bases lay between the germline ends. Germline CDR1 is MNHNS and CDR2 is SASEGT. CDR3 length: 14 amino acids. This CDR3 reads CASSEQGGGQPQHF. The CDR3 DNA follows: TGTGCCAGCAGTGAACAAGGAGGCGGTCAGCCCCAGCATTTT.

V usage is TRBV5-4 and J usage is TRBJ2-6; the D gene is possibly TRBD2 (6 bases). Trimming pared 0 bases from V and 4 bases from J, leaving 8 bases between. This CDR3 comprises 15 residues. CDR1 is SGHNT, CDR2 YYREEE, per germline (reference sequence). The CDR3, as DNA: TGTGCCAGCAGCTTGGGGGGGGTCGGGGCCAACGTCCTGACTTTC. It encodes CASSLGGVGANVLTF.

Judged by abundance, this clone is medium-sized. V gene TRBV5-5 combines with J gene TRBJ1-5; D is ambiguous. Trimming took 3 bases from V and 2 from J, leaving 12 bases between them. Per the germline V gene, CDR1 is SGHKS and CDR2 is YYEKEE (reference sequence). The CDR3 spans 15 residues. The CDR3 spells CASSWTPGGNQPQHF. Written as DNA, the CDR3 is TGTGCCAGCAGCTGGACCCCAGGTGGCAATCAGCCCCAGCATTTT.

J is TRBJ2-7 and V is TRBV7-2, with a possible D match to TRBD2 (6 bases). The CDR3 length is 14 residues. V lost 5 bases, J lost 7 bases, and 18 bases lay in between. The germline CDR1 and CDR2 sequences are SGHTA and FQGNSA. The CDR3 DNA reads TGTGCCAGCAGCCCTGGACGAGGACGGGGGGAGCAGTACTTC. Its protein is CASSPGRGRGEQYF.

The chain employs TRBV4-2 and TRBJ2-1; 7 bases match TRBD2. This CDR3 has 17 amino acids. V was pared by 0 bases and J by 2 bases, with 7 bases of the junction left unmatched. Germline V gene data show CDR1 as LGHNA and CDR2 as YNFKEQ. Here the CDR3 reads CASSQDLGTTTYNEQFF. The DNA for the CDR3 is TGTGCCAGCAGCCAAGATCTTGGGACTACCACCTACAATGAGCAGTTCTTC.